This T cell receptor (beta chain) was documented in a study of OX40 agonist ivuxolimab in advanced cancers. The method was immunoSEQ multiplex PCR; TCRdb's version includes in-frame clones alone and lacks a portion of them. The sample lists 66,000 or so clones, around 73% occurring once. Study-level points and caveats: Among T cells, CD8+ cells averaged more expanded clones than CD4+ cells. At doses 0.1 to 3.0 mg/kg, CD4+ and CD8+ clones expanded.

Concerning this clone itself: Its antigen is unidentified.

The sequence was obtained from an adult with an advanced solid tumor such as melanoma, head and neck, liver or kidney cancer. The specimen comprised CD4+ or CD8+ T cells sorted from blood, sampled in a trial of the OX40 agonist ivuxolimab.

The CDR3 protein is CASSFFGDTEAFF. The DNA of the CDR3 is TGTGCCAGCAGCTTTTTTGGGGACACTGAAGCTTTCTTT. The chain recombines TRBV7-8 with TRBJ1-1; D not resolved. V lost 3 bases and J lost 3, with 8 bases in between. This CDR3 comprises 13 residues. Germline CDR1 reads SGHVS; CDR2 reads FQNEAQ.